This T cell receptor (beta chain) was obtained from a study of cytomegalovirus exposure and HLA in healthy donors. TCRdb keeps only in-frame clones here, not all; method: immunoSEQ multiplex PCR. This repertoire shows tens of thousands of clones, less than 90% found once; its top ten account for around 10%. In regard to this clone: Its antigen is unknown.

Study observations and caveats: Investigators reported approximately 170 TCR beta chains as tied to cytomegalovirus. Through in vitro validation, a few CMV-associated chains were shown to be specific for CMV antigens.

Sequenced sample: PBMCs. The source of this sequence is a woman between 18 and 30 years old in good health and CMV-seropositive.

This CDR3 reads CASSPNPRQGLGDTQYF. CDR3 bases: TGTGCCAGCAGCCCGAACCCTAGGCAGGGATTGGGAGATACGCAGTATTTT. The chain recombines TRBV11-2 with TRBJ2-3; TRBD1 is a possible D gene (5 bases). CDR3 size: 17 residues. The germline V gene has CDR1 SGHAT and CDR2 FQNNGV. With 5 bases removed from V and 5 bases from J, the gap between germline ends came to 23 bases.